This note documents a single TCR beta chain sequence. Per germline, CDR1 SEHNR and CDR2 FQNEAQ (reference sequence). The CDR3 runs to 14 residues. TCRdb re-called the 5' RACE reads and gives one entry per CDR3 protein, without DNA. This sample's clone table lists some 150,000 distinct CDR3 sequences. The sample originates from a study of T cells expressing NK-cell markers. The wider study: Beta-chain profiling covered CD3+CD56+NKG2C+, CD3+CD56+NKG2C- and CD3+CD56-NKG2C+ sorted subsets.

The TCR originated in a man aged 18 to 29 in good health. The chain combines TRBV7-9 with TRBJ1-5; TCRdb's D gene call, TRBD1, goes unchecked for lack of DNA. Sequencing used blood T cells: a sorted CD56 or NKG2C T cell subset, CD4+ or CD8+ T cells, or bulk PBMC T cells (not recorded which). CDR3 region: CASTQTGNNQPQHF.